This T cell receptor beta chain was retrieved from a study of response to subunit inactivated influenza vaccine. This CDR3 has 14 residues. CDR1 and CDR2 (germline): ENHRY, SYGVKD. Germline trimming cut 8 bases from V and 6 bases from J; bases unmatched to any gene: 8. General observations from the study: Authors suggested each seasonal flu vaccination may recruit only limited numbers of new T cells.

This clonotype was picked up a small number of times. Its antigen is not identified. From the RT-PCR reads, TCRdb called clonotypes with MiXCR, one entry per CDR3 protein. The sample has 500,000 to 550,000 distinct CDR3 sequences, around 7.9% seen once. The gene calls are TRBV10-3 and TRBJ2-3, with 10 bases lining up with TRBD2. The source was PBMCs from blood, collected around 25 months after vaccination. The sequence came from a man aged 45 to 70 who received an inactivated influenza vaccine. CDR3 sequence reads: CAISRASGGDTQYF. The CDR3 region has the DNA TGTGCCATCTCGAGGGCTAGCGGGGGTGATACGCAGTATTTT.